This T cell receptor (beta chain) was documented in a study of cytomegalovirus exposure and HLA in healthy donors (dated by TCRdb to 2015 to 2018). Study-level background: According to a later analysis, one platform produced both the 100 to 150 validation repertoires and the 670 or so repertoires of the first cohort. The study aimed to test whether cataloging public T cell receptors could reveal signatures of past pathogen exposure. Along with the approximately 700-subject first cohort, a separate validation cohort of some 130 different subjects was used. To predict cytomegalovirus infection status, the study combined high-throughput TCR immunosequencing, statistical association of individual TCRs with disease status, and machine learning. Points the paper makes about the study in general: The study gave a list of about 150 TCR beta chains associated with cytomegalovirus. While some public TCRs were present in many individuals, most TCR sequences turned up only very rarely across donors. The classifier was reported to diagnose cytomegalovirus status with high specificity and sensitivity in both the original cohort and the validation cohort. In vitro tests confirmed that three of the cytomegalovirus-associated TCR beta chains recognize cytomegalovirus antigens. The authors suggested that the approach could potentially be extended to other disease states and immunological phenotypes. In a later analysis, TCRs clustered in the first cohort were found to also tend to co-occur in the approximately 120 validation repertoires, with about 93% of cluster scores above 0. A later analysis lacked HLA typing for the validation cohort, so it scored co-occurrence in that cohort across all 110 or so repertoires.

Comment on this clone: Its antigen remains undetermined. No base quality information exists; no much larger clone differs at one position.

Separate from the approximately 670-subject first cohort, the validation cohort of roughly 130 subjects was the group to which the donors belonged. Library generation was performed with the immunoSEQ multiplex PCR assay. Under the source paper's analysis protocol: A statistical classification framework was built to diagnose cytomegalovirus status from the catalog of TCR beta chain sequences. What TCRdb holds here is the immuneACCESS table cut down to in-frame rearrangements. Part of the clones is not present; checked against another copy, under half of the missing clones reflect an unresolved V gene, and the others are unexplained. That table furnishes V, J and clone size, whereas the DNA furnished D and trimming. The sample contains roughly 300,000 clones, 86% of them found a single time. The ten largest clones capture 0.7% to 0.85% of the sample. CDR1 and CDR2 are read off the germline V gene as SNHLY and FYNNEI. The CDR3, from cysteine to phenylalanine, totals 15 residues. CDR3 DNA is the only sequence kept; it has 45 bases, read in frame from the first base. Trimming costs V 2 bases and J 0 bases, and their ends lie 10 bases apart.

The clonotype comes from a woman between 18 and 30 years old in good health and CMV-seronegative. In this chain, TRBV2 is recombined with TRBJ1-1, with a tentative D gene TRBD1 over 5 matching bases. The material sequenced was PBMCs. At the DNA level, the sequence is TGTGCCAGCAGTGAACAGGGCCCCCTGAACACTGAAGCTTTCTTT. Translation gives CASSEQGPLNTEAFF.